This TCR beta chain came from a study of cytomegalovirus exposure and HLA in healthy donors. A few counts support this clone. With 60 Vbeta and 13 Jbeta primers, the PCR was carried out. Here immunoSEQ multiplex PCR was the method, and the copy in TCRdb shows in-frame clones only, minus some. The sample has 150,000 to 200,000 clones; roughly 83% are singletons. Trimming stripped 6 bases from V and 3 bases from J, with 11 bases between. CDR3 length: 14 amino acids. The germline V gene has CDR1 SNHLY and CDR2 FYNNEI. This chain links TRBV2 with TRBJ2-2; D is unresolved. The clonotype comes from a woman aged 45-65 years in good health and CMV-seronegative. Input material: PBMCs. The CDR3 DNA is TGTGCCAGCAGCTACAGTATGGACACCGGGGAGCTGTTTTTT. Translation gives CASSYSMDTGELFF.